This record concerns one T cell receptor beta chain sequence. The sample holds one count of this clone. The clone's antigen remains unknown. No much larger clone is present one base from it, and per-base qualities are unavailable. The cysteine opens and the phenylalanine closes a CDR3 of 14 amino acids. Of all the DNA, just the CDR3 is kept, 42 bases in frame from base 1. Deletion took 5 bases off V and 4 bases off J, with a span of 15 bases between the germline ends. The germline V gene provides CDR1 SGHTA and CDR2 FQGNSA. The data were taken from a study of shared clonotypes between healthy human individuals (dated by TCRdb to about 2020). Study-wide context: The cohort comprised a couple of women and a few men aged 18 to 49 years. For each donor, CD4 naive and CD4 memory were each given three plates, CD8 naive was given two plates, and CD8 memory was given one plate. Each donor's leukapheresis produced roughly between about 0.9 and 9.5 billion PBMCs. The study deeply sequenced blood TCR repertoires of about 5 healthy adults to estimate repertoire size and the extent of clonotype sharing between individuals. To increase sequencing depth and limit assay-specific biases, different laboratories used diverse techniques to prepare libraries and sequence TCR repertoires.

Summary of the overall study and its limitations: Pairwise subsampling indicated that sequencing depth was expected to affect the degree of clonotype sharing among donors. Higher generation probabilities were observed for clonotypes shared by all four sorted-subset donors than for non-shared clonotypes. Sampling was limited to blood, and TCR repertoires in tissue likely differ from TCR repertoires in blood. Rarefaction of sorted-subset datasets indicated incomplete sequencing despite the large sequencing depth. The genetic and exposure-history diversity represented was limited by the small number of donors. Sharing across several donors was observed for about 5% of naive CD4, 3% to 4% of naive CD8, about 2.3% of memory CD4, and around 0.42% of memory CD8 clonotypes. Larger estimated clonotype richness was generally found for naive subsets than for memory subsets.

The donors were healthy, HIV-negative adults who had no recently reported acute infections or vaccinations. Every donor was a Caucasian adult living in Nashville, Tennessee, USA. CD8 memory samples consisted of magnetically selected CD45RO+ cells combined with CCR7-negative CD45RA+ effector memory (TemRA) cells. After blood collection by leukapheresis, PBMCs were isolated using Ficoll-Histopaque density gradient centrifugation and then cryopreserved in the vapor phase of liquid nitrogen. Purity and quantity of every magnetically sorted T cell population were checked by analytical flow cytometry. Genomic DNA was isolated from every sorted fraction and measured by UV absorbance on a Nanodrop 2000c. Using the deep immunoSEQ assay, multiplex PCR amplified TCR CDR3 regions from genomic DNA. For each cell subset, the extracted genomic DNA was distributed evenly across all wells of several immunoSEQ 96-well plates, and each plate served as one replicate. For sorted subsets, each replicate PCR was loaded with roughly 200 ng genomic DNA, equivalent to some 31,000 T cell genomes. Purified libraries were quantified with a Qubit 3.0 fluorometer, sized on a Bioanalyzer 2100, and re-quantified with the KAPA Library Quantification kit. A separate single-read 150-cycle Illumina NextSeq 550 flow cell was used to sequence each immunoSEQ 96-well plate. In the source study's methods: Because only junctional sequences without quality scores were contained in the immunoSEQ output, filtering matching that applied to full-length reads could not be performed. To assign V/J genes and CDR3, sequences were annotated against IMGT germline references using PyIR, a Python wrapper for IgBLAST v1.9. Reads were filtered out if the reads had weak V/J assignments (E-value above 1e-6), no CDR3, stop codons, out-of-frame junctions, or ambiguous translated residues. V3J clonotypes were defined as sequences sharing an identical inferred V gene, J gene, and CDR3 amino acid sequence. Percentage overlap between repertoires was calculated by dividing the number of shared unique clonotypes by the size of the smaller repertoire. RTK rarefaction, the Chao1 estimator, and Recon v2.1 estimates of unobserved clonotypes were used to assess repertoire richness. Generation probabilities were computed with OLGA for all TCRbeta clonotypes obtained by the gDNA method from a handful of donors. In its TCRdb copy, this immuneACCESS table keeps in-frame sequences only and misses some clones. Where compared with another copy, unresolved V genes explain less than half of these, and the others have no known cause. The V and J calls and clone size are taken from that table; D and trimming were inferred from the DNA. Recorded for this sample are around 300,000 clones; 87% of them occurred a single time. The ten largest clones take up about 16% of the sample.

What was sequenced was memory CD8+ T cells sorted from blood. In light of the paper, this sample's cell subset or site label describes: CD45RO+ cells pooled with CCR7-negative TemRA cells. The V gene is TRBV7-2 and the J gene is TRBJ2-7; TRBD2 is a possible D gene, resting on 6 matching bases. This sequence originates from a young man in good health. The base sequence is TGTGCCAGCAGCGAGACCGGGAGTGAGTACGAGCAGTACTTC. Translated, this is CASSETGSEYEQYF. Where the CDR3 stops, the reference TRBV7-2 and TRBJ2-7 genes take over; the full variable domain is GAGVSQSPSNKVTEKGKDVELRCDPISGHTALYWYRQSLGQGLEFLIYFQGNSAPDKSGLPSDRFSAERTGGSVSTLTIQRTQQEDSAVYLCASSETGSEYEQYFGPGTRLTVT.